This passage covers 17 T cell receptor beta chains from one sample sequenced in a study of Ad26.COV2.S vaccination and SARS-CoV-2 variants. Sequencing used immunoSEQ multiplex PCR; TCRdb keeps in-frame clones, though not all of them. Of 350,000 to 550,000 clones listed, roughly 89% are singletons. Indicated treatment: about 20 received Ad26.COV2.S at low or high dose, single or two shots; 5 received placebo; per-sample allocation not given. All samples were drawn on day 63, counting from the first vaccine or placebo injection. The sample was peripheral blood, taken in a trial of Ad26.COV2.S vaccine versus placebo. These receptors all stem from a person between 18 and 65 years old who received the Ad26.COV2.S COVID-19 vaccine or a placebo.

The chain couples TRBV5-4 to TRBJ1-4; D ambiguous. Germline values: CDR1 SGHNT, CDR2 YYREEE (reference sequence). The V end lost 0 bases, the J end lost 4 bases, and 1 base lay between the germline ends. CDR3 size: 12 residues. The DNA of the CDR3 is TGTGCCAGCAGCTTGGGTAATGAAAAACTGTTTTTT. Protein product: CASSLGNEKLFF.

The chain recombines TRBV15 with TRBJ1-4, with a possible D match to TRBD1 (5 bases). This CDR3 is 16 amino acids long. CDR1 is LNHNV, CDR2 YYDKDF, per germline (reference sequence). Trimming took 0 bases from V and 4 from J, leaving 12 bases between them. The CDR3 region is CATSRDLEGYNEKLFF. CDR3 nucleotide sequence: TGTGCCACCAGCAGAGATCTTGAGGGGTATAATGAAAAACTGTTTTTT.

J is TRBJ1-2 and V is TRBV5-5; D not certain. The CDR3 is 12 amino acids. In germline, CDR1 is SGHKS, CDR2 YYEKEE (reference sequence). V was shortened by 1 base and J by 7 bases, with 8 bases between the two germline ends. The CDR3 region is CASSLLVFGYTF. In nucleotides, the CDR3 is TGTGCCAGCAGCTTGCTTGTCTTTGGCTACACCTTC. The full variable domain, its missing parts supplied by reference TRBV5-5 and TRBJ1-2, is DAGVTQSPTHLIKTRGQQVTLRCSPISGHKSVSWYQQVLGQGPQFIFQYYEKEERGRGNFPDRFSARQFPNYSSELNVNALLLGDSALYLCASSLLVFGYTFGSGTRLTVV.

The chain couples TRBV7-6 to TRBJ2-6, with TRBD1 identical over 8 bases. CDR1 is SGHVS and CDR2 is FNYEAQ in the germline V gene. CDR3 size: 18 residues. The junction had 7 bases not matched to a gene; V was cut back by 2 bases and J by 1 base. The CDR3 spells CASSLLQGASSGANVLTF. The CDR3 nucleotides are TGTGCCAGCAGCTTATTGCAGGGGGCTTCTTCTGGGGCCAACGTCCTGACTTTC.

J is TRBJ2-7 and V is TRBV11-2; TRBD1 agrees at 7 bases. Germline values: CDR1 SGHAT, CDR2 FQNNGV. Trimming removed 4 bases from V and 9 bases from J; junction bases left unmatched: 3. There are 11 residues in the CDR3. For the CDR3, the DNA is TGTGCCAGCAGCTCGAACAGGGGGCAGTACTTC. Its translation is CASSSNRGQYF.

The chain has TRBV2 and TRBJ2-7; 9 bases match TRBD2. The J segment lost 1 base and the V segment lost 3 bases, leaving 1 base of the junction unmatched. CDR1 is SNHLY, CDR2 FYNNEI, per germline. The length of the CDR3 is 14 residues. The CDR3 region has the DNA TGTGCCAGCAGTGATAGCGGGGGTTCCTACGAGCAGTACTTC. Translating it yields CASSDSGGSYEQYF. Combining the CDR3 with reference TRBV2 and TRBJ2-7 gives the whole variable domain EPEVTQTPSHQVTQMGQEVILRCVPISNHLYFYWYRQILGQKVEFLVSFYNNEISEKSEIFDDQFSVERPDGSNFTLKIRSTKLEDSAMYFCASSDSGGSYEQYFGPGTRLTVT.

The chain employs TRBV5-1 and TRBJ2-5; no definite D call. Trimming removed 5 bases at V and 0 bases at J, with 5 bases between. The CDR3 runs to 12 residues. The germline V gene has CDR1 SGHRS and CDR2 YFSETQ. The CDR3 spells CASSTNQETQYF. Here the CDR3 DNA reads TGCGCCAGCAGTACTAACCAAGAGACCCAGTACTTC.

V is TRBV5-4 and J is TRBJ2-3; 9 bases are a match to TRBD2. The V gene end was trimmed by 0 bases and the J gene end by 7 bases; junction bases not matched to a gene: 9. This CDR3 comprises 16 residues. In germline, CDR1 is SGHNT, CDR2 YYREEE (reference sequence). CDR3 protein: CASSLAGVAGANTQYF. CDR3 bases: TGTGCCAGCAGCTTGGCCGGGGTAGCGGGGGCGAATACGCAGTATTTT.

The CDR3 nucleotides are TGTGCCTGGACCCTAGGACAGCCAAATTCACCCCTCCACTTT. Its translation: CAWTLGQPNSPLHF. This chain connects TRBV30 to TRBJ1-6; D possibly corresponds to TRBD1 (6 bases). This CDR3 region has 14 residues. With 4 bases removed from V and 7 bases from J, the gap between germline ends came to 14 bases. Germline CDR1 and CDR2: GTSNPN and SVGIG (reference sequence).

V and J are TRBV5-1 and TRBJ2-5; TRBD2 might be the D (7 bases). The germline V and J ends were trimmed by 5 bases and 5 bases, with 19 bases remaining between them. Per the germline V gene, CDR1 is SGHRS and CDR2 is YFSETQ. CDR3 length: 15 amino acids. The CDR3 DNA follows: TGCGCCAGCAGTTCCAGTGTAGGGGGGGAGGAGACCCAGTACTTC. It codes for CASSSSVGGEETQYF.

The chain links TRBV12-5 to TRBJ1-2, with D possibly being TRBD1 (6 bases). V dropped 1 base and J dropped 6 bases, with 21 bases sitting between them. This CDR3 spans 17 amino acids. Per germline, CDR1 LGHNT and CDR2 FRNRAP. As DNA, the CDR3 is TGTGCTAGTGGTTTGGGTACAGGGTCTGGGAATGAAAATGGCTACACCTTC. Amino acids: CASGLGTGSGNENGYTF.

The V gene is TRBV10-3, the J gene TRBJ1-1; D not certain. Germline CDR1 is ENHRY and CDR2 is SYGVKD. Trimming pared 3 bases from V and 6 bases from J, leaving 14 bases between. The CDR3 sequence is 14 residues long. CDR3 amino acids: CAISEPREGAEAFF. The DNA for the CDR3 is TGTGCCATCAGTGAACCCCGGGAGGGTGCTGAAGCTTTCTTT.

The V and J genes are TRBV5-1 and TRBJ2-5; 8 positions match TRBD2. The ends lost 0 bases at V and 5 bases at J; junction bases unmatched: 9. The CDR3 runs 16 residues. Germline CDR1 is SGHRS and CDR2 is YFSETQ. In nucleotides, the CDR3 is TGCGCCAGCAGCTTGGGATTTTCGGGGGGGGCGGAGACCCAGTACTTC. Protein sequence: CASSLGFSGGAETQYF.

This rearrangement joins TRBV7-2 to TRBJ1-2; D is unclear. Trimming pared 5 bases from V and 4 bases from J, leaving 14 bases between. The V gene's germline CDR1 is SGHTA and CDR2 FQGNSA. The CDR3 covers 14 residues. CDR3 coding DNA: TGTGCCAGCAGCCGGAACCATGTTTCCTATGGCTACACCTTC. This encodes CASSRNHVSYGYTF.

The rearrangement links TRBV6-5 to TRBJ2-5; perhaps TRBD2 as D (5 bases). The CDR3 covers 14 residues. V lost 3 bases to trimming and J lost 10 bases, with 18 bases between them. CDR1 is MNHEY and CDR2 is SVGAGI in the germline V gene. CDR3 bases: TGTGCCAGCAGTTATGCGGGTCACGCTGGAGACCAGTACTTC. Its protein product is CASSYAGHAGDQYF.

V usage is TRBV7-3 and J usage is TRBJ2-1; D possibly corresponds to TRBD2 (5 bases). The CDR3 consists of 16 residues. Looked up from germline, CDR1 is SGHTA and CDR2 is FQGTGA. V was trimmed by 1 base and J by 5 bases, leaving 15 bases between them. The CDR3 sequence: CASSLKRGYLNNEQFF. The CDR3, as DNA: TGTGCCAGCAGCTTAAAGAGAGGGTACCTTAACAATGAGCAGTTCTTC.

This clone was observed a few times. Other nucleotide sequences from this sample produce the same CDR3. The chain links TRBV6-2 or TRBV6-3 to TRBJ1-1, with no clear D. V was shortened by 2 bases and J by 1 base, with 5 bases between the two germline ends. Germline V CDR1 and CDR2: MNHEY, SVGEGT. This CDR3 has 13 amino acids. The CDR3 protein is CASSYGRNTEAFF. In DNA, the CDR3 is TGTGCCAGCAGTTACGGGCGGAACACTGAAGCTTTCTTT.